The 30 T cell receptor beta chains reported below all come from one sample, sequenced in a study of T-cell memory formation after mild COVID-19. Each CDR3 protein gets one entry after TCRdb re-called the 5' RACE reads with MiXCR. This sample has 250,000 to 350,000 distinct CDR3 sequences, with 15% to 20% found just once. The specimen was PBMCs or a T cell subset sorted from them (not recorded which). These receptors came from a man in his late teens or twenties who had mild COVID-19 (a few samples of this study predate the infection). Cell type and time point are not known.

This clonotype turned up a few times. The V call is TRBV5-5, the J call TRBJ2-7; D may be TRBD1 (7 bases). Trimming removed 4 bases from V and 5 bases from J, with 19 bases in between. Germline V gene sequence: CDR1 SGHKS, CDR2 YYEKEE (reference sequence). CDR3 size: 15 residues. This chain's CDR3 is CASSVGLEQGDEQYV. CDR3 in DNA: TGTGCCAGCAGCGTGGGACTGGAGCAGGGGGACGAGCAGTACGTC.

The table lists this clonotype with a few counts. The chain carries TRBV2 and TRBJ2-1; D assignment may be TRBD1 or TRBD2 (5 bases each). With 4 bases removed from V and 6 bases from J, the gap between germline ends came to 13 bases. Germline V gene lookup returns CDR1 SNHLY and CDR2 FYNNEI. The CDR3 spans 14 residues. The CDR3: CASSGRAGSNEQFF. The DNA for the CDR3 is TGTGCCAGCAGTGGACGGGCAGGGAGCAATGAGCAGTTCTTC.

This chain joins TRBV12-3 or TRBV12-4 and TRBJ2-7, with a tentative D call TRBD1 (6 bases). V gave up 2 bases and J gave up 0 bases, with 11 bases separating them. CDR3 length: 15 amino acids. The CDR3 sequence is CASSLMAGDSYEQYF. CDR3 nucleotide sequence: TGTGCCAGCAGTTTAATGGCAGGGGACTCCTACGAGCAGTACTTC.

The rearrangement joins TRBV2 to TRBJ2-5; TRBD1 matches 7 bases. CDR1 and CDR2 (germline): SNHLY, FYNNEI. The V segment lost 7 bases and the J segment 5 bases; nucleotides outside the gene matches: 7. The CDR3 contains 13 residues. CDR3 nucleotide sequence: TGTGCCAGCAACGAAGGGGGCCGGGAGACCCAGTACTTC. Protein: CASNEGGRETQYF.

The CDR3, as DNA: TGTGCCAGCAGCTTGGCCGGGACAGGGGAGCATCAGCCCCAGCATTTT. Its translation is CASSLAGTGEHQPQHF. This chain joins TRBV7-9 and TRBJ1-5, with TRBD1 matching 10 bases. CDR1 and CDR2 from the germline V gene are SEHNR and FQNEAQ (reference sequence). Unmatched junction bases numbered 7, after V lost 3 bases and J lost 5 bases. The CDR3 runs 16 residues.

The rearrangement links TRBV19 to TRBJ2-3, with 8 positions matching TRBD2. Germline-derived CDR1 and CDR2 are LNHDA and SQIVND (reference sequence). Trimming at V came to 8 bases and at J to 6 bases, leaving 10 bases not matched to a gene. The CDR3 covers 14 residues. The CDR3 spells CASHKRGPGDTQYF. The CDR3 DNA reads as TGTGCCAGTCATAAGCGGGGGCCGGGGGATACGCAGTATTTT.

This clonotype was seen a handful of times. The chain joins TRBV5-1 to TRBJ2-1, with D perhaps TRBD2 (5 bases). The V and J ends lost 7 bases and 7 bases respectively, with 18 bases between them. The CDR3 is made up of 14 amino acids. CDR1 and CDR2 from the germline V gene are SGHRS and YFSETQ. The CDR3 sequence is CASRRPSPGNEQFF. DNA of the CDR3: TGCGCCAGCCGGCGGCCTTCCCCGGGAAATGAGCAGTTCTTC.

In this sample, this clonotype turned up a few times. The V and J genes are TRBV24-1 and TRBJ1-6; D unresolved. Trimming shortened V by 5 bases and J by 10 bases, and 11 bases separated the two germline ends. This CDR3 comprises 13 residues. Germline V CDR1 and CDR2: KGHDR, SFDVKD. Here the CDR3 reads CATSAKGGSPLHF. The CDR3 region has the DNA TGTGCCACCAGTGCAAAGGGCGGCTCACCCCTCCACTTT.

There are a few counts of this clonotype. V is TRBV5-1 and J is TRBJ2-5; 7 positions match TRBD1. The CDR3 length is 14 residues. Germline lookup yields CDR1 SGHRS and CDR2 YFSETQ. V shed 4 bases and J 3 bases; nucleotides not matched to a gene: 6. CDR3 sequence (DNA): TGCGCCAGCAGCCGCTGGACAGGAGAAGAGACCCAGTACTTC. It specifies CASSRWTGEETQYF.

This clonotype has at least ten counts. V is TRBV7-2 and J is TRBJ2-5, with TRBD2 matching 12 bases. Germline V lookup: CDR1 SGHTA, CDR2 FQGNSA. The V gene end was trimmed by 5 bases and the J gene end by 3 bases; junction bases not matched to a gene: 7. This CDR3 is 16 amino acids long. CDR3 in DNA: TGTGCCAGCAGCCGACAGGGACTAGCGGGCGAAGAGACCCAGTACTTC. This gives the protein CASSRQGLAGEETQYF.

CDR3 loop: CASTTGDRNTEAFF. The CDR3 DNA sequence: TGTGCCAGCACCACAGGGGACCGGAACACTGAAGCTTTCTTT. The chain recombines TRBV25-1 with TRBJ1-1; TRBD1 aligns across 7 bases. The V segment lost 7 bases and the J segment 1 base; nucleotides outside the gene matches: 6. Germline CDR1 and CDR2: MGHDK and SYGVNS. The length of the CDR3 is 14 residues.

V is TRBV2 and J is TRBJ2-7; D gene ambiguous. The V end was cut by 6 bases, the J end by 5 bases, with 17 bases between. The CDR3 covers 14 residues. Germline CDR1 SNHLY, CDR2 FYNNEI. CDR3 amino acids: CASRLGGFVNEQYF. CDR3 bases: TGTGCCAGCAGGCTTGGTGGGTTCGTAAACGAGCAGTACTTC.

V gene TRBV7-2 combines with J gene TRBJ2-7; D not resolved. V dropped 1 base and J dropped 5 bases, with 6 bases sitting between them. The CDR3 sequence is 12 residues long. Germline V gives CDR1 SGHTA, CDR2 FQGNSA. The CDR3 region has the DNA TGTGCCAGCAGCTTAGTCGGACACGAGCAGTACTTC. It codes for CASSLVGHEQYF.

This clonotype appeared a few times. J is TRBJ2-7 and V is TRBV6-5; TRBD2 agrees at 8 bases. The CDR3 sequence is 14 residues long. CDR1 is MNHEY and CDR2 is SVGAGI in the germline V gene. Trimming removed 4 bases from V and 3 bases from J; junction bases left unmatched: 5. The CDR3 DNA is TGTGCCAGCAGTTCCTATAGCGGGGACTACGAGCAGTACGTC. It translates to CASSSYSGDYEQYV.

This clonotype was seen repeatedly, ten times or more. V usage is TRBV20-1 and J usage is TRBJ2-2, with TRBD2 matching 9 bases. J was trimmed by 3 bases and V by 4 bases; bases with no gene match: 6. CDR1 DFQATT and CDR2 SNEGSKA come from the germline V gene (reference sequence). CDR3 length equals 15 residues. The DNA of the CDR3 is TGCAGTGCTAAAGGCTCTAGCGGGGACACCGGGGAGCTGTTTTTT. This sequence encodes CSAKGSSGDTGELFF.

The chain recombines TRBV4-1 with TRBJ1-5; D perhaps matches TRBD1 (5 bases). Germline CDR1 is MGHRA and CDR2 is YSYEKL. The CDR3 loop spans 15 amino acids. Trimming shortened V by 1 base and J by 9 bases, and 16 bases separated the two germline ends. The DNA for the CDR3 is TGCGCCAGCAGCCAAGTCCGGGACCCCAACTTGCCCCAGCATTTT. Translating gives CASSQVRDPNLPQHF.

The chain employs TRBV28 and TRBJ2-2; tentatively, D is TRBD1 (5 bases). Germline-derived CDR1 and CDR2 are MDHEN and SYDVKM. The V end lost 6 bases, the J end lost 4 bases, and 12 bases lay between the germline ends. CDR3 length equals 14 residues. DNA of the CDR3: TGTGCCAGCAGCCTCCCTGGGGCCACCGGGGAGCTGTTTTTT. Translating gives CASSLPGATGELFF.

This chain connects TRBV18 to TRBJ1-2, with D unclear. Germline CDR1 reads KGHSH; CDR2 reads LQKENI. The CDR3 is made up of 13 amino acids. Trimming pared 3 bases from V and 6 bases from J, leaving 11 bases between. The CDR3 sequence is CASSPLAGDGYTF. CDR3 DNA sequence: TGTGCCAGCTCACCCCTGGCAGGCGATGGCTACACCTTC.

The chain combines TRBV12-3 or TRBV12-4 with TRBJ1-5; the D is unclear. This CDR3 has 14 residues. V gave up 6 bases and J gave up 4 bases, with 13 bases separating them. This chain's CDR3 is CASSRQIGNQPQHF. For the CDR3, the DNA is TGTGCCAGCAGCCGCCAGATCGGAAATCAGCCCCAGCATTTT.

This clonotype has just a few counts. The chain has TRBV7-3 and TRBJ2-1, with 9 nucleotides matching TRBD1. V lost 5 bases, J lost 9 bases, and 11 bases stayed unmatched. The CDR3 has 15 amino acids. The germline CDR1 and CDR2 sequences are SGHTA and FQGTGA. The DNA for the CDR3 is TGTGCCAGCAGCCCCACCGGACAGGGGTTCACTGAGCAGTTCTTC. It is translated as CASSPTGQGFTEQFF.

The rearrangement uses TRBV6-5 and TRBJ2-7, with 13 bases that match TRBD2. There are 16 residues in the CDR3. Germline CDR1 MNHEY, CDR2 SVGAGI. Trimming at V came to 4 bases and at J to 0 bases, leaving 3 bases not matched to a gene. The CDR3 sequence: CASSSGLAGSSYEQYF. CDR3 bases: TGTGCCAGCAGTTCGGGACTAGCGGGAAGCTCCTACGAGCAGTACTTC.

This chain links TRBV6-1 with TRBJ2-7, with 8 bases identical to TRBD1. Per the germline V gene, CDR1 is MNHNS and CDR2 is SASEGT. The V gene end was trimmed by 6 bases and the J gene end by 5 bases; junction bases not matched to a gene: 6. This CDR3 is built from 13 residues. The CDR3 nucleotides read TGTGCCAGCAGCCCCGGACAGGGTCACGAGCAGTACGTC. This gives the protein CASSPGQGHEQYV.

This clonotype has only a few counts. The chain carries TRBV7-8 and TRBJ2-3; either TRBD1 or TRBD2 may fit D (6 bases each). This CDR3 region has 17 residues. Deletions cut 3 bases from V and 3 bases from J, with 19 bases between. Looked up from germline, CDR1 is SGHVS and CDR2 is FQNEAQ. CDR3 in amino acids: CASSFIDRTGRTDTQYF. The CDR3 DNA sequence: TGTGCCAGCAGCTTTATCGACAGGACGGGGAGGACAGATACGCAGTATTTT.

About this clonotype itself: Since a much larger clone is just one base distant, this may be a read error. The J gene is TRBJ2-3, the V gene TRBV7-9, with unresolved D. Germline values: CDR1 SEHNR, CDR2 FQNEAQ (reference sequence). This CDR3 contains 16 residues. The V and J ends lost 5 bases and 1 base respectively, with 16 bases between them. The CDR3 region has the DNA TGTGCCAGCAGCACGATGTGGGGTACTGGCACAGATACGCAGTATTTT. Residues: CASSTMWGTGTDTQYF. Based on the CDR3 plus reference TRBV7-9 and TRBJ2-3, the full variable domain is DTGVSQNPRHKITKRGQNVTFRCDPISEHNRLYWYRQTLGQGPEFLTYFQNEAQLEKSRLLSDRFSAERPKGSFSTLEIQRTEQGDSAMYLCASSTMWGTGTDTQYFGPGTRLTVL.

The chain employs TRBV10-3 and TRBJ2-7; 11 nucleotides line up with TRBD2. Per germline, CDR1 ENHRY and CDR2 SYGVKD. J gave up 5 bases and V 3 bases, and 6 bases lay outside the gene matches. The CDR3 has 15 residues. The CDR3 DNA reads TGTGCCATCAGTGACCCACTAGCGGGGGCACACGAGCAGTACTTC. Translation gives CAISDPLAGAHEQYF.

This sequence joins TRBV5-1 and TRBJ2-1; D is unresolved. CDR3 length: 16 residues. V lost 0 bases and J 0 bases, leaving 10 bases between the germline ends. The V gene's germline CDR1 is SGHRS and CDR2 YFSETQ. The DNA for the CDR3 is TGCGCCAGCAGCTTGGAACAGAAGAGCTCCTACAATGAGCAGTTCTTC. This encodes CASSLEQKSSYNEQFF.

This clonotype has more than one count but fewer than ten. CDR3 DNA: TGTGCCAGCAGCGTCGGAAATTATGGTCAGCCCCAGCATTTT. This sequence encodes CASSVGNYGQPQHF. V is TRBV7-2 and J is TRBJ1-5; D unresolved. Germline V gene data show CDR1 as SGHTA and CDR2 as FQGNSA. This CDR3 is built from 14 residues. Trimming took 5 bases from V and 6 from J, leaving 14 bases between them.

V usage is TRBV12-3 or TRBV12-4 and J usage is TRBJ2-7; D is unclear. The CDR3 loop spans 12 amino acids. V lost 2 bases and J 2 bases, leaving 4 bases between the germline ends. The CDR3 DNA sequence: TGTGCCAGCAGTTTAATCCCCTACGAGCAGTACTTC. Its protein is CASSLIPYEQYF.

The chain links TRBV29-1 to TRBJ1-2; D remains ambiguous. Trimming cost V 4 bases and J 4 bases, with 10 bases left between them. Germline CDR1 reads SQVTM; CDR2 reads ANQGSEA. This CDR3 is 12 amino acids long. Here the CDR3 reads CSVADSGYGYTF. The CDR3 DNA reads as TGCAGCGTTGCCGACTCTGGCTATGGCTACACCTTC.

This rearrangement joins TRBV27 to TRBJ1-2, with D perhaps matching TRBD1 (5 bases). Trimming left V 6 bases short and J 4 bases short, with 15 bases between. Germline loops: CDR1 MNHEY, CDR2 SMNVEV (reference sequence). The CDR3 contains 14 residues. The CDR3 region has the DNA TGTGCCAGCAGGCGGTTTGGGGCCCTCTATGGCTACACCTTC. This encodes CASRRFGALYGYTF.